The clone carrying this T cell receptor (beta chain) was recorded many times. The antigen is unknown. Germline V lookup: CDR1 LGHDT, CDR2 YNNKEL (reference sequence). The CDR3 length is 14 residues. The trim removed 3 bases at V and 7 bases at J, leaving 8 bases unmatched. Amplified TCR beta CDR3 regions derived from RNA transcripts. The TCR CDR3 was amplified in a first-round RT-PCR using the HTBI primer set. Each CDR3 protein gets one entry after TCRdb re-called the multiplex PCR reads with MiXCR. The sample gives about 720,000 distinct CDR3 sequences, around a sixth of which show up once; 16% is in the top ten. The sample is drawn from a study of T cells in Graves' hyperthyroidism and ophthalmopathy. Study observations and caveats: Most thyroid-expanded clonotypes above 0.001 were also found in blood.

Exclusions: uncontrolled infection, other autoimmune disease, pregnancy, lactation. Material for sequencing was blood. The chain recombines TRBV3-1 with TRBJ2-5; TRBD1 matches 7 bases. The clonotype originates from a woman aged 50 to 65 with Graves' hyperthyroidism that later progressed to Graves' ophthalmopathy. The CDR3 nucleotides are TGTGCCAGCAGCCACGGGACAGCAATAGGGACCCAGTACTTC. This codes for CASSHGTAIGTQYF.